Each of the 23 T cell receptor beta chains below was sequenced from the same sample in a study of Tregs in tolerant kidney transplant recipients. Produced via immunoSEQ multiplex PCR; TCRdb's table is partial and in-frame only. The sample has some 110,000 clones, roughly nine tenths seen once. The material sequenced was CD4+ T cells from blood. Receptors originate from a human donor in good health.

The genes are TRBV19 and TRBJ1-1; D possibly corresponds to TRBD1 (5 bases). The germline gives CDR1 LNHDA, CDR2 SQIVND (reference sequence). This CDR3 has 16 amino acids. V was cut by 0 bases and J by 2 bases, with 13 bases left in between. The CDR3 region is CASSIDRYRINTEAFF. CDR3 bases: TGTGCCAGTAGTATAGATCGGTACAGGATAAACACTGAAGCTTTCTTT. Complete variable domain (other parts from reference TRBV19 and TRBJ1-1): DGGITQSPKYLFRKEGQNVTLSCEQNLNHDAMYWYRQDPGQGLRLIYYSQIVNDFQKGDIAEGYSVSREKKESFPLTVTSAQKNPTAFYLCASSIDRYRINTEAFFGQGTRLTVV.

The chain employs TRBV7-2 and TRBJ1-1, with unresolved D. The CDR3 is made up of 14 amino acids. Per germline, CDR1 SGHTA and CDR2 FQGNSA. V was clipped by 6 bases and J by 4 bases, with 15 bases between them. DNA for the CDR3: TGTGCCAGCAGTTTTACTTATACAAGCACTGAAGCTTTCTTT. Translating it yields CASSFTYTSTEAFF.

The chain couples TRBV6-6 to TRBJ1-4; no definite D call. The CDR3 covers 15 residues. V lost 7 bases and J 7 bases, leaving 19 bases between the germline ends. Germline-derived CDR1 and CDR2 are MNHNY and SVGAGI (reference sequence). The CDR3 loop is CASKNTRGALEKLFF. For the CDR3, the DNA is TGTGCCAGCAAAAATACCCGAGGTGCACTTGAAAAACTGTTTTTT.

The chain carries TRBV6-1 and TRBJ1-4, with TRBD1 as a possible D gene (6 bases). V lost 6 bases and J 7 bases, leaving 15 bases between the germline ends. The CDR3 contains 14 residues. Germline loops: CDR1 MNHNS, CDR2 SASEGT. The CDR3 sequence is CASRFGGRGEKLFF. CDR3 DNA: TGTGCCAGCAGATTTGGGGGGCGGGGTGAAAAACTGTTTTTT.

This chain uses TRBV5-1 with TRBJ2-1, with D possibly TRBD2 on 5 matching bases. Deletions cut 3 bases from V and 0 bases from J, with 13 bases between. The CDR3 has 16 amino acids. Germline V gene sequence: CDR1 SGHRS, CDR2 YFSETQ. The DNA for the CDR3 is TGCGCCAGCAGCTGGGCGGGCGCGAGCTCCTACAATGAGCAGTTCTTC. It translates to CASSWAGASSYNEQFF.

This clone has just one count. The chain has TRBV4-1 and TRBJ1-5, with D possibly matching TRBD1 (5 bases). Trimming stripped 4 bases from V and 3 bases from J, with 10 bases between. Germline loops: CDR1 MGHRA, CDR2 YSYEKL. The CDR3 is 14 residues long. CDR3 coding DNA: TGCGCCAGCAGCCGGGGGACGGTCAATCAGCCCCAGCATTTT. Its translation: CASSRGTVNQPQHF.

The V and J genes are TRBV14 and TRBJ2-1; TRBD1 matches 9 bases. The V gene's germline CDR1 is SGHDN and CDR2 FVKESK. V shed 4 bases and J 3 bases; nucleotides not matched to a gene: 10. The length of the CDR3 is 17 residues. CDR3 residues: CASSRRPTGGFYNEQFF. The CDR3 DNA sequence: TGTGCCAGCAGCCGCCGCCCCACAGGGGGCTTCTACAATGAGCAGTTCTTC.

The chain is built from TRBV5-4 and TRBJ2-1, with 9 bases matching TRBD2. The CDR3 is 16 amino acids. Germline CDR1 and CDR2: SGHNT and YYREEE (reference sequence). V shed 1 base, J shed 4 bases, and the junction held 6 bases outside the gene matches. The CDR3: CASSLPHLAGYNEQFF. As DNA, the CDR3 is TGTGCCAGCAGCTTGCCCCATCTAGCGGGATACAATGAGCAGTTCTTC.

The V gene is TRBV5-1, the J gene TRBJ2-1, with D maybe TRBD2 (7 bases). This CDR3 is 16 amino acids long. V was trimmed by 1 base and J by 6 bases, leaving 17 bases between them. The germline CDR1 and CDR2 sequences are SGHRS and YFSETQ. The CDR3 DNA reads TGCGCCAGCAGCTTGCAGGCGGGAGAGGGGGGCAATGAGCAGTTCTTC. This sequence encodes CASSLQAGEGGNEQFF.

The chain is built from TRBV9 and TRBJ1-3; D remains unclear. The V gene's germline CDR1 is SGDLS and CDR2 YYNGEE. The germline V and J ends were trimmed by 8 bases and 0 bases, with 21 bases remaining between them. CDR3 size: 17 residues. The CDR3, as DNA: TGTGCCAGTGCTCGGGAGTCCTCACCTTCCTCTGGAAACACCATATATTTT. Translation: CASARESSPSSGNTIYF.

The chain employs TRBV6-4 and TRBJ1-4; no clear D. CDR1 and CDR2 from the germline V gene are MRHNA and SNTAGT. This CDR3 is 15 amino acids long. V was shortened by 6 bases and J by 0 bases, with 11 bases between the two germline ends. CDR3 sequence reads: CASSPGGATNEKLFF. CDR3 nucleotide sequence: TGTGCCAGCAGCCCAGGAGGTGCAACTAATGAAAAACTGTTTTTT.

This chain uses TRBV9 with TRBJ2-3, with D tentatively TRBD2 (6 bases). CDR1 is SGDLS and CDR2 is YYNGEE in the germline V gene. This CDR3 contains 15 residues. Trimming pared 3 bases from V and 7 bases from J, leaving 18 bases between. CDR3 region: CASSGIGARGNTQYF. The CDR3 DNA sequence: TGTGCCAGCAGCGGCATTGGGGCGCGCGGGAATACGCAGTATTTT. The full variable domain, completed using reference TRBV9 and TRBJ2-3, is DSGVTQTPKHLITATGQRVTLRCSPRSGDLSVYWYQQSLDQGLQFLIQYYNGEERAKGNILERFSAQQFPDLHSELNLSSLELGDSALYFCASSGIGARGNTQYFGPGTRLTVL.

The rearrangement links TRBV18 to TRBJ1-2; 9 bases map to TRBD1. This CDR3 has 17 residues. Germline V gene lookup returns CDR1 KGHSH and CDR2 LQKENI. Trimming removed 1 base from V and 4 bases from J; junction bases left unmatched: 10. The CDR3: CASSPQGQGLYSYGYTF. As DNA, the CDR3 is TGTGCCAGCTCACCACAGGGACAGGGCCTATACTCCTATGGCTACACCTTC.

The CDR3 DNA sequence: TGTGCCAGCAGCTTATCACAGAACTATGGCTACACCTTC. Translation gives CASSLSQNYGYTF. V is TRBV7-6 and J is TRBJ1-2; D unclear. Germline V gives CDR1 SGHVS, CDR2 FNYEAQ. Between the trimmed V and J ends, which lost 2 bases and 2 bases, there was a span of 6 bases. The CDR3 spans 13 residues.

The gene calls are TRBV7-2 and TRBJ2-2, with D hard to call. Germline assignment: CDR1 SGHTA and CDR2 FQGNSA. V was trimmed by 1 base and J by 4 bases, leaving 7 bases between them. The CDR3 covers 14 residues. The CDR3 coding sequence is TGTGCCAGCAGCTTAGGCGATACCACCGGGGAGCTGTTTTTT. Translating gives CASSLGDTTGELFF.

The CDR3 coding sequence is TGTGCCAGCAGCCTCAGCGTCGGGGCTAGCACAGATACGCAGTATTTT. It is translated as CASSLSVGASTDTQYF. The chain is built from TRBV9 and TRBJ2-3, with D possibly called TRBD1 or TRBD2 (5 bases each). CDR1 is SGDLS and CDR2 is YYNGEE in the germline V gene. Trimming left V 4 bases short and J 0 bases short, with 15 bases between. The CDR3 is made up of 16 amino acids.

The chain employs TRBV7-2 and TRBJ2-5; 8 nucleotides line up with TRBD1. The V gene end was trimmed by 1 base and the J gene end by 5 bases; junction bases not matched to a gene: 0. The germline V gene has CDR1 SGHTA and CDR2 FQGNSA. The CDR3 is 13 residues long. In DNA, the CDR3 is TGTGCCAGCAGCTTAGACAGGGGGGAGACCCAGTACTTC. It specifies CASSLDRGETQYF.

The V gene is TRBV19, the J gene TRBJ1-5; the D is unclear. CDR1 is LNHDA, CDR2 SQIVND, per germline (reference sequence). Trimming took 5 bases from V and 0 from J, leaving 11 bases between them. The CDR3 runs to 15 residues. CDR3 sequence reads: CASSPWRDSNQPQHF. As DNA, the CDR3 is TGTGCCAGTAGTCCCTGGAGGGATAGCAATCAGCCCCAGCATTTT.

V and J are TRBV4-1 and TRBJ2-1; TRBD2 agrees at 7 bases. V was pared by 5 bases and J by 3 bases, with 13 bases of the junction left unmatched. CDR3 length equals 17 residues. The germline V gene encodes CDR1 MGHRA and CDR2 YSYEKL. The CDR3 loop reads CASSLRPLAGYYNEQFF. The CDR3 DNA follows: TGCGCCAGCAGCTTAAGACCCTTAGCGGGTTACTACAATGAGCAGTTCTTC.

The rearrangement links TRBV19 to TRBJ2-3; D is possibly TRBD2 (6 bases). From germline, CDR1 is LNHDA and CDR2 SQIVND (reference sequence). Trimming removed 6 bases at V and 0 bases at J, with 19 bases between. This CDR3 has 17 residues. The DNA for the CDR3 is TGTGCCAGTAGCCCCTGGGGACGGGAGTCTAGCACAGATACGCAGTATTTT. Translation: CASSPWGRESSTDTQYF.

The chain carries TRBV19 and TRBJ2-1, with TRBD2 matching over 11 bases. Germline CDR1 and CDR2: LNHDA and SQIVND (reference sequence). The CDR3 runs to 16 residues. V was pared by 2 bases and J by 6 bases, with 6 bases of the junction left unmatched. CDR3 amino acids: CASSIYSGGARNEQFF. The CDR3 nucleotides are TGTGCCAGTAGTATATATAGCGGGGGGGCGCGCAATGAGCAGTTCTTC. Combining the CDR3 with reference TRBV19 and TRBJ2-1 gives the whole variable domain DGGITQSPKYLFRKEGQNVTLSCEQNLNHDAMYWYRQDPGQGLRLIYYSQIVNDFQKGDIAEGYSVSREKKESFPLTVTSAQKNPTAFYLCASSIYSGGARNEQFFGPGTRLTVL.

J is TRBJ1-1 and V is TRBV18; D gene uncertain. The CDR3 runs to 13 residues. Germline V gene sequence: CDR1 KGHSH, CDR2 LQKENI. Deletions cut 5 bases from V and 0 bases from J, with 7 bases between. CDR3 in amino acids: CASSAGMNTEAFF. In DNA, the CDR3 is TGTGCCAGCTCAGCAGGAATGAACACTGAAGCTTTCTTT.

This rearrangement joins TRBV18 to TRBJ1-2, with 8 bases aligning to TRBD1. This CDR3 spans 16 amino acids. Trimming cost V 2 bases and J 6 bases; bases outside gene matches: 11. CDR1 is KGHSH, CDR2 LQKENI, per germline. The CDR3 nucleotides read TGTGCCAGCTCACCAGTGGGGACAGGAAGCGAACATGGCTACACCTTC. This encodes CASSPVGTGSEHGYTF.